What follows are 8 T cell receptor beta chains derived from one specimen sequenced in a study of blood T cell repertoires in COVID-19. Sequencing used immunoSEQ multiplex PCR; TCRdb keeps in-frame clones, though not all of them. The table records approximately 110,000 clones, around 86% of them present only once. Sequencing was performed on peripheral blood. The receptor source for this set is a human donor in a cohort sampled during active COVID-19.

This clone occurred a few times. The chain employs TRBV5-4 and TRBJ1-1; 7 nucleotides align to TRBD1. Per the germline V gene, CDR1 is SGHNT and CDR2 is YYREEE (reference sequence). The CDR3 totals 16 residues. V shed 5 bases, J shed 0 bases, and the junction held 10 bases outside the gene matches. CDR3 sequence (DNA): TGTGCCAGCAGGGAGTATATGGGACAGCTGAACACTGAAGCTTTCTTT. Translation gives CASREYMGQLNTEAFF.

V is TRBV29-1 and J is TRBJ1-2; the D is unclear. Trimming took 2 bases from V and 5 from J, leaving 15 bases between them. Germline V lookup: CDR1 SQVTM, CDR2 ANQGSEA. The CDR3 contains 14 residues. The CDR3 DNA sequence: TGCAGCGTTGAAAATAGTTCATCGAATTATGGCTACACCTTC. It specifies CSVENSSSNYGYTF.

This chain joins TRBV5-1 and TRBJ2-1; TRBD2 matches at 7 bases. After removal of 1 base from V and 5 bases from J, the junction contained 3 bases not matched to a gene. CDR3 size: 14 residues. Germline V gives CDR1 SGHRS, CDR2 YFSETQ. The CDR3 is CASSLMGLNNEQFF. The DNA for the CDR3 is TGCGCCAGCAGCTTGATGGGACTAAACAATGAGCAGTTCTTC.

The J gene is TRBJ2-7, the V gene TRBV11-2; TRBD2 agrees at 9 bases. With V trimmed by 3 bases and J by 6 bases, 6 bases remained unmatched. Germline CDR1 reads SGHAT; CDR2 reads FQNNGV. This CDR3 contains 14 residues. Here the CDR3 reads CASSFGTSNFEQYF. The CDR3 DNA reads as TGTGCCAGCAGCTTTGGGACTAGCAATTTCGAGCAGTACTTC.

The chain is built from TRBV19 and TRBJ2-1; D perhaps matches TRBD1 (5 bases). The CDR3 is 14 residues long. Germline V gene data show CDR1 as LNHDA and CDR2 as SQIVND (reference sequence). V gave up 1 base and J gave up 6 bases, with 10 bases separating them. CDR3 in amino acids: CASSIGGLSNEQFF. DNA of the CDR3: TGTGCCAGTAGTATAGGGGGCCTCTCCAATGAGCAGTTCTTC.

The chain links TRBV3-1 (or the pseudogene TRBV3-2) to TRBJ1-1, with D unclear. Trimming removed 3 bases at V and 1 base at J, with 15 bases between. The CDR3 contains 16 residues. Germline assignment: CDR1 LGHDT and CDR2 YNNKEL (reference sequence). The CDR3 loop reads CASSHVEPRRNTEAFF. DNA of the CDR3: TGTGCCAGCAGCCACGTGGAGCCCCGCCGGAACACTGAAGCTTTCTTT.

The chain recombines TRBV4-2 with TRBJ2-1; TRBD2 matches at 14 bases. V shed 5 bases, J shed 8 bases, and the junction held 8 bases outside the gene matches. From germline, CDR1 is LGHNA and CDR2 YNFKEQ. The CDR3 extends over 16 amino acids. CDR3 sequence reads: CASSASGTSGSYEQFF. CDR3 DNA sequence: TGTGCCAGCAGCGCATCCGGGACTAGCGGGAGTTATGAGCAGTTCTTC.

This CDR3 reads CASGNGRAGYSYEQYF. CDR3 nucleotides: TGTGCCAGCGGAAACGGGAGAGCGGGTTACTCCTACGAGCAGTACTTC. This chain links TRBV7-2 with TRBJ2-7, with D possibly TRBD2 on 6 matching bases. This CDR3 is 16 amino acids long. The germline CDR1 and CDR2 sequences are SGHTA and FQGNSA. Trimming cost V 8 bases and J 0 bases, with 20 bases left between them.